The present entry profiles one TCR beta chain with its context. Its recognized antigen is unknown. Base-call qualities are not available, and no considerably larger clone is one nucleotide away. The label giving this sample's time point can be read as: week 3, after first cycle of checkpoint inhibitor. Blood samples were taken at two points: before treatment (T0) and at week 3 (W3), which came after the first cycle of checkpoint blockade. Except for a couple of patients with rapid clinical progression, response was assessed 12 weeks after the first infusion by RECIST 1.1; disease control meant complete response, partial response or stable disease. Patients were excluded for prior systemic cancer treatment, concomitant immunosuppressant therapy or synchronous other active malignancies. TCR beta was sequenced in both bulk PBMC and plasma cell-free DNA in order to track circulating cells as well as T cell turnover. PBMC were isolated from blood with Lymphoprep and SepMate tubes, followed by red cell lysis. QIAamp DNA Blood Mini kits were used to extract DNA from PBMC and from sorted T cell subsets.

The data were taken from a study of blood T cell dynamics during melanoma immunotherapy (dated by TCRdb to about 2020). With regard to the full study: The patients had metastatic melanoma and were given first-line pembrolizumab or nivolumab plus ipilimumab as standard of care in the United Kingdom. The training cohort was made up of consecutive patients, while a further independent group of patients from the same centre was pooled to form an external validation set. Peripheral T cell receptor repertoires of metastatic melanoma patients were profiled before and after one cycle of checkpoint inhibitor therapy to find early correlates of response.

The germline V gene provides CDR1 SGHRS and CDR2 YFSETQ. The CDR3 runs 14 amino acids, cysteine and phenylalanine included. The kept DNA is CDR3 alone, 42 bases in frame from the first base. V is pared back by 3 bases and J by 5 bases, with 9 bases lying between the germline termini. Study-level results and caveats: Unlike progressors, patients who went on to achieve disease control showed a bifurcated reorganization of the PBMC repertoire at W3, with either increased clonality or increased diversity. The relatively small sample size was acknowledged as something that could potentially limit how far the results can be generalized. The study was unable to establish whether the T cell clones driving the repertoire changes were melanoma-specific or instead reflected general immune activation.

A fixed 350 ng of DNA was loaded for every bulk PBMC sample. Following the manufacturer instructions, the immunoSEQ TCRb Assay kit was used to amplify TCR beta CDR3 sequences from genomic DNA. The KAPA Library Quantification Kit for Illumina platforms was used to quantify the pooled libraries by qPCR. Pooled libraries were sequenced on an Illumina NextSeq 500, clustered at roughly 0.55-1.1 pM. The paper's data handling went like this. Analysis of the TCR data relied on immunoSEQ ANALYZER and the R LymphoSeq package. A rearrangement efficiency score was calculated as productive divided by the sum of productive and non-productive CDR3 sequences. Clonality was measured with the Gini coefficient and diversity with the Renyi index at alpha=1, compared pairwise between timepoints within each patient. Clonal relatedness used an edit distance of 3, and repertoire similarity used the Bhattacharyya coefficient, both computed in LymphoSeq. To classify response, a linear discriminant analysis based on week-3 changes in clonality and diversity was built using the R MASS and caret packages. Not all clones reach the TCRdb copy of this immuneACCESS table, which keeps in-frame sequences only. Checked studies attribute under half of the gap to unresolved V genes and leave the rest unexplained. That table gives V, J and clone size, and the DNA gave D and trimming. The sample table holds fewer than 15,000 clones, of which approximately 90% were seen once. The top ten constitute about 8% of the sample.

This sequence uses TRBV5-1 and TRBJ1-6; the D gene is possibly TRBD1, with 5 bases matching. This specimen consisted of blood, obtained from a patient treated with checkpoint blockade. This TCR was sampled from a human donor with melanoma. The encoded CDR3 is CASSSGRHNSPLHF. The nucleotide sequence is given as TGCGCCAGCAGCTCGGGACGGCATAATTCACCCCTCCACTTT.